The 14 T cell receptor beta chains below were found in one sample sequenced in a study of blood T cell repertoires in COVID-19 (dated by TCRdb to 2020 to 2021). Libraries were made using the immunoSEQ multiplex PCR assay. In its TCRdb copy, this immuneACCESS table keeps in-frame sequences only and misses some clones. Where compared with another copy, unresolved V genes explain less than half of these, and the others have no known cause. The sample table shows under 250,000 clones, and about 79% are seen once. Jointly, the top ten make up about 9.7% of the sample. Sequenced input: peripheral blood. Source of these receptors: a man aged 50-60 years with active or convalescent COVID-19.

The chain combines TRBV5-1 with TRBJ2-3; D is unresolved. Trimming removed 0 bases from V and 6 bases from J, with 8 bases in between. This CDR3 region has 13 residues. CDR1 is SGHRS and CDR2 is YFSETQ in the germline V gene. The CDR3 is CASSLGLSDTQYF. The CDR3 DNA is TGCGCCAGCAGCTTGGGGCTCAGTGATACGCAGTATTTT.

The genes are TRBV29-1 and TRBJ2-3; D is unclear. V was trimmed by 5 bases and J by 1 base, leaving 7 bases between them. The CDR3 loop spans 12 amino acids. Germline assignment: CDR1 SQVTM and CDR2 ANQGSEA. CDR3 sequence reads: CSVNKGTDTQYF. CDR3 DNA: TGCAGCGTTAACAAAGGCACAGATACGCAGTATTTT.

The CDR3 DNA sequence: TGTGCCAGTAGTATATCCGACCTACAGTCCCAGCCCCAGCATTTT. It specifies CASSISDLQSQPQHF. The chain joins TRBV19 to TRBJ1-5; no clear D gene. The V gene's germline CDR1 is LNHDA and CDR2 SQIVND (reference sequence). Trimming left V 2 bases short and J 7 bases short, with 15 bases between. There are 15 residues in the CDR3.

V is TRBV2 and J is TRBJ2-1; D is ambiguous. From germline, CDR1 is SNHLY and CDR2 FYNNEI. The CDR3 has 13 amino acids. V lost 2 bases, J lost 6 bases, and 8 bases lay in between. The CDR3 nucleotides read TGTGCCAGCAGTGAAATTCGAGGCAATGAGCAGTTCTTC. This sequence encodes CASSEIRGNEQFF.

The chain is built from TRBV7-2 and TRBJ1-2; 8 bases align to TRBD1. Trimming took 1 base from V and 7 from J; bases not matched to a gene: 5. This CDR3 is built from 14 residues. CDR1 and CDR2 (germline): SGHTA, FQGNSA. The CDR3 sequence: CASSLEWTGTGYTF. The CDR3 nucleotides read TGTGCCAGCAGCTTAGAGTGGACAGGGACTGGCTACACCTTC.

The J gene is TRBJ1-1, the V gene TRBV2, with TRBD1 identical over 7 bases. After removal of 4 bases from V and 3 bases from J, the junction contained 2 bases not matched to a gene. CDR3 size: 13 residues. Germline V gene lookup returns CDR1 SNHLY and CDR2 FYNNEI. The CDR3 DNA sequence: TGTGCCAGCAGTGTTGACAGGGACACTGAAGCTTTCTTT. Translated: CASSVDRDTEAFF.

This clone was seen only a few times. The chain joins TRBV27 to TRBJ1-5, with D possibly being TRBD1 (6 bases). Germline V gives CDR1 MNHEY, CDR2 SMNVEV (reference sequence). This CDR3 has 16 residues. Trimming removed 7 bases at V and 6 bases at J, with 22 bases between. The CDR3 spells CASTSSGQSRGQPQHF. DNA of the CDR3: TGTGCCAGCACCTCCTCCGGACAGAGCCGGGGTCAGCCCCAGCATTTT.

The rearrangement joins TRBV7-2 to TRBJ2-3; 7 bases fit TRBD2. V lost 3 bases to trimming and J lost 3 bases; unmatched junction nucleotides: 6. The CDR3 is 15 amino acids. Germline V CDR1 and CDR2: SGHTA, FQGNSA. The CDR3, as DNA: TGTGCCAGCAGCTTTTACGGGGGAGGGACAGATACGCAGTATTTT. Translation: CASSFYGGGTDTQYF. The complete variable domain, with remaining parts taken from reference TRBV7-2 and TRBJ2-3, reads GAGVSQSPSNKVTEKGKDVELRCDPISGHTALYWYRQSLGQGLEFLIYFQGNSAPDKSGLPSDRFSAERTGGSVSTLTIQRTQQEDSAVYLCASSFYGGGTDTQYFGPGTRLTVL.

The chain is built from TRBV4-2 and TRBJ2-3, with 7 nucleotides matching TRBD2. Germline V lookup: CDR1 LGHNA, CDR2 YNFKEQ. The CDR3 loop spans 15 amino acids. J lost 5 bases, V lost 0 bases, and 5 bases had no gene match. CDR3 protein: CASSQDGGVGDTQYF. The CDR3 coding sequence is TGTGCCAGCAGCCAAGATGGGGGGGTTGGAGATACGCAGTATTTT.

The genes are TRBV2 and TRBJ2-5; 7 nucleotides line up with TRBD1. Trimming cost V 3 bases and J 4 bases; bases outside gene matches: 8. The CDR3 length is 15 residues. Germline lookup yields CDR1 SNHLY and CDR2 FYNNEI. The CDR3 DNA follows: TGTGCCAGCAGTGATAACAGGGGCGTCGGAGAGACCCAGTACTTC. Amino acids: CASSDNRGVGETQYF.

This clone was seen once. CDR3 nucleotide sequence: TGTGCCAGCAGTGTTTACGGCGGGAGTGTTTACGAGCAGTACTTC. Residues: CASSVYGGSVYEQYF. The V and J genes are TRBV28 and TRBJ2-7, with 7 bases aligning to TRBD2. This CDR3 has 15 residues. Losses at the gene ends were 5 bases for V and 4 bases for J; bases not matched to a gene: 11. From germline, CDR1 is MDHEN and CDR2 SYDVKM.

The chain couples TRBV7-2 to TRBJ2-6; D remains unclear. CDR3 length equals 11 residues. V lost 7 bases to trimming and J lost 9 bases, with 7 bases between them. Germline CDR1 reads SGHTA; CDR2 reads FQGNSA. DNA of the CDR3: TGTGCCAGCACTTCCTTCAACGTCCTGACTTTC. It is translated as CASTSFNVLTF.

The chain links TRBV10-3 to TRBJ1-1; D may be TRBD1 (6 bases). The CDR3 is made up of 17 amino acids. Germline V gene lookup returns CDR1 ENHRY and CDR2 SYGVKD. The germline V and J ends were trimmed by 2 bases and 3 bases, with 19 bases remaining between them. For the CDR3, the DNA is TGTGCCATCAGTGAGGCTTCCAGGGGCTATCCCCACACTGAAGCTTTCTTT. Its translation is CAISEASRGYPHTEAFF.

This chain links TRBV7-9 with TRBJ1-2; no reliable D call. CDR3 length: 17 amino acids. Per the germline V gene, CDR1 is SEHNR and CDR2 is FQNEAQ (reference sequence). Trimming removed 2 bases from V and 6 bases from J, with 22 bases in between. This CDR3 is CASSLSRESARADGYTF. The CDR3 nucleotides are TGTGCCAGCAGCTTATCGCGAGAATCAGCGAGGGCCGATGGCTACACCTTC.